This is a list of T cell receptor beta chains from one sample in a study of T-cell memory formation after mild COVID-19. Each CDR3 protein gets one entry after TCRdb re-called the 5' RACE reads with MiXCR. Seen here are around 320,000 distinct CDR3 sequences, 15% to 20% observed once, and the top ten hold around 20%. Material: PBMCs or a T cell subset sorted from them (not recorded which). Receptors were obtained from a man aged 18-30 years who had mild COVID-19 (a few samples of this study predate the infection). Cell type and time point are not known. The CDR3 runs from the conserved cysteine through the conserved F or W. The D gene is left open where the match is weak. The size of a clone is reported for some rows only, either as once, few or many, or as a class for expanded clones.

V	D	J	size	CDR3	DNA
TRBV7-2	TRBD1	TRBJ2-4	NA	CASSFRQGSNIQYF	TGTGCCAGCAGCTTCAGACAGGGGTCAAACATTCAGTACTTC
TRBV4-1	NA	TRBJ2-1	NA	CASSQELRGYNEQFF	TGCGCCAGCAGCCAAGAGCTGAGGGGGTACAATGAGCAGTTCTTC
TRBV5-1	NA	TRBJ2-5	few	CASSLGTGNRLKETQYF	TGCGCCAGCAGCTTGGGCACAGGGAACCGGCTAAAAGAGACCCAGTACTTC
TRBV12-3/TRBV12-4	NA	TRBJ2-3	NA	CASRYAGTDTQYF	TGTGCCAGCAGGTACGCAGGGACAGATACGCAGTATTTT
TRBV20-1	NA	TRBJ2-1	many	CSARDQGQAYNEQFF	TGCAGTGCTAGAGATCAGGGACAAGCCTACAATGAGCAGTTCTTC
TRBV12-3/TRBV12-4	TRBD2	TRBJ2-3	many	CASSSRTSGGRGTQYF	TGTGCCAGCAGCTCCCGGACTAGCGGGGGGCGGGGTACGCAGTATTTT
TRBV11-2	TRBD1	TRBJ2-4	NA	CASSFHRGLAKNIQYF	TGTGCCAGCAGCTTCCACAGGGGGCTCGCCAAAAACATTCAGTACTTC
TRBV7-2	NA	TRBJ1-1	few	CASSLGVTGPDTEAFF	TGTGCCAGCAGCTTGGGAGTTACTGGGCCGGACACTGAAGCTTTCTTT
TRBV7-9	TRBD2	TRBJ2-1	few	CASSTRTRARVGQFF	TGTGCCAGCAGCACCCGGACTAGGGCACGGGTCGGGCAGTTCTTC
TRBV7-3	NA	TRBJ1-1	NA	CASSVSRNTEAFF	TGTGCCAGCAGCGTAAGCAGGAACACTGAAGCTTTCTTT
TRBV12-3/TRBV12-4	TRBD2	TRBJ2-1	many	CASSWASGYNEQFF	TGTGCCAGCAGTTGGGCTAGCGGTTACAATGAGCAGTTCTTC
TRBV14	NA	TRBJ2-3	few	CASSQLGSDYPADTQYF	TGTGCCAGCAGCCAACTGGGGTCGGATTATCCCGCAGATACGCAGTATTTT
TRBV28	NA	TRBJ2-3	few	CASTLHRTTSTDTQYF	TGTGCCAGCACCCTACACCGAACTACTAGCACAGATACGCAGTATTTT
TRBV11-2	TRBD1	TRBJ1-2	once	CASSPEPRDRVDGYTF	TGTGCCAGCAGCCCCGAGCCCCGGGACAGGGTAGATGGCTACACCTTC
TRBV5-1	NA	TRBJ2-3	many	CASSLEGRTSTDTQYF	TGCGCCAGCAGCTTGGAGGGACGAACTAGCACAGATACGCAGTATTTT
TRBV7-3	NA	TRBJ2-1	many	CASSFLFNEQFF	TGTGCCAGCAGCTTTCTTTTCAATGAGCAGTTCTTC
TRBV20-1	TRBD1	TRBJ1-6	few	CSARAADREGYSPLHF	TGCAGTGCTAGAGCCGCGGACAGGGAGGGATACTCACCCCTCCACTTT
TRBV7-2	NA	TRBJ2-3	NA	CASRRRADTQYF	TGTGCCAGCCGCCGGCGCGCAGATACGCAGTATTTT
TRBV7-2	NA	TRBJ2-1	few	CASRTLGQYYNEQFF	TGTGCCAGCAGAACCCTGGGGCAGTATTACAATGAGCAGTTCTTC
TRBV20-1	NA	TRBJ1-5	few	CSAILSQDLSNQPQHF	TGCAGTGCCATACTCAGCCAGGACCTTAGCAATCAGCCCCAGCATTTT
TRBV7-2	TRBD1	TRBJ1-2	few	CASSFFGTGYGYTF	TGTGCCAGCAGCTTCTTCGGGACAGGGTATGGCTACACCTTC
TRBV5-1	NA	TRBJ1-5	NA	CASSLGKVDQPQHF	TGCGCCAGCAGCTTGGGAAAGGTTGATCAGCCCCAGCATTTT
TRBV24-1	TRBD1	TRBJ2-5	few	CATSDTGTGAVAQYF	TGTGCCACCAGTGATACCGGGACAGGGGCCGTGGCCCAGTACTTC
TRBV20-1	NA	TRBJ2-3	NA	CSARDSGRGADTQYF	TGCAGTGCTAGAGATTCGGGCAGGGGCGCAGATACGCAGTATTTT